This is a list of T cell receptor beta chains from one sample in a study of T-cell memory formation after mild COVID-19. From the 5' RACE reads, TCRdb called clonotypes with MiXCR, one entry per CDR3 protein. The sample consists of roughly 42,000 distinct CDR3 sequences, 7.3% of them appearing once. The sequencing input was PBMCs or a T cell subset sorted from them (not recorded which). These receptors were obtained from a young man who had mild COVID-19 (a few samples of this study predate the infection). Cell type and time point are not known. CDR3s include the opening cysteine and the closing phenylalanine or tryptophan. The D gene is left open where the match is weak. Not every row has a clone size; where given, it reads once, few, many or a size class.

cdr3_length	v_call	clone_size	j_call	d_call	cdr3_aa	cdr3_nt
12	TRBV3-1	few	TRBJ2-5	-	CASSQDLKTQYF	TGTGCCAGCAGCCAAGATCTCAAGACCCAGTACTTC
15	TRBV4-3	few	TRBJ1-1	TRBD1	CASSQDQAGGTEAFF	TGCGCCAGCAGCCAAGATCAGGCAGGGGGCACTGAAGCTTTCTTT
16	TRBV9	-	TRBJ2-7	-	CASSVGPGKGGYEQYF	TGTGCCAGCAGCGTAGGTCCGGGCAAAGGGGGATACGAGCAGTACTTC
15	TRBV4-2	many	TRBJ2-5	-	CASSQGGPGRETQYF	TGTGCCAGCAGCCAAGGGGGCCCAGGGCGGGAGACCCAGTACTTC
15	TRBV9	once	TRBJ1-6	-	CASSVSGYYNSPLHF	TGTGCCAGCAGCGTATCCGGCTACTATAATTCACCCCTCCACTTT
14	TRBV12-3/TRBV12-4	few	TRBJ2-7	-	CASSLLAGQNEQYF	TGTGCCAGCAGTTTATTGGCAGGGCAGAACGAGCAGTACTTC
15	TRBV5-1	-	TRBJ2-1	-	CASSSVTGSYNEQFF	TGCGCCAGCAGCAGTGTGACAGGTAGCTACAATGAGCAGTTCTTC
15	TRBV7-9	-	TRBJ1-1	TRBD1	CASSFQTGTNTEAFF	TGTGCCAGCAGCTTTCAGACAGGGACGAACACTGAAGCTTTCTTT
14	TRBV2	many	TRBJ2-2	-	CASREQAYTGELFF	TGTGCCAGCAGGGAACAGGCATACACCGGGGAGCTGTTTTTT
14	TRBV4-3	few	TRBJ2-2	-	CASSQLGGTGELFF	TGCGCCAGCAGCCAGCTGGGGGGCACCGGGGAGCTGTTTTTT
20	TRBV14	-	TRBJ2-5	TRBD2	CASSQGDPWSSGGLGETQYF	TGTGCCAGCAGCCAAGGGGATCCCTGGTCTAGCGGGGGGCTGGGAGAGACCCAGTACTTC
17	TRBV4-2	-	TRBJ1-3	TRBD1	CASSQESQGRDGNTIYF	TGTGCCAGCAGCCAAGAGTCACAGGGGAGGGATGGAAACACCATATATTTT
16	TRBV9	-	TRBJ2-7	-	CASSANRDTLAYEQYF	TGTGCCAGCAGCGCTAACCGGGACACTCTCGCCTACGAGCAGTACTTC
12	TRBV20-1	many	TRBJ2-4	-	CSAVLGGGIQYF	TGCAGTGCAGTCTTGGGGGGTGGCATTCAGTACTTC
14	TRBV12-3/TRBV12-4	many	TRBJ2-3	-	CASSLGGVGDTQYF	TGTGCCAGCAGTTTGGGCGGGGTAGGGGATACGCAGTATTTT
14	TRBV11-2	few	TRBJ2-1	-	CASSSIRRWNEQFF	TGTGCCAGCAGCTCCATCCGGCGATGGAATGAGCAGTTCTTC
13	TRBV6-5	few	TRBJ1-5	-	CASSYSGSQPQHF	TGTGCCAGCAGTTACTCGGGGAGTCAGCCCCAGCATTTT
14	TRBV6-5	many	TRBJ2-3	-	CASSYGGTTDTQYF	TGTGCCAGCAGTTACGGGGGAACCACAGATACGCAGTATTTT
16	TRBV12-3/TRBV12-4	-	TRBJ1-5	-	CASGKGGELSNQPQHF	TGTGCCAGCGGGAAGGGGGGGGAACTTAGCAATCAGCCCCAGCATTTT
15	TRBV3-1	few	TRBJ2-2	-	CASSTRGLRTGELFF	TGTGCCAGCAGCACGCGGGGGCTGCGAACCGGGGAGCTGTTTTTT
14	TRBV6-6	-	TRBJ1-2	-	CATRSRGLSDGYTF	TGTGCCACCAGGTCCCGGGGGCTTAGTGATGGCTACACCTTC
14	TRBV5-1	few	TRBJ1-3	-	CASSLGSGGNTIYF	TGCGCCAGCAGCTTGGGGTCCGGAGGCAACACCATATATTTT
13	TRBV29-1	few	TRBJ1-1	-	CSVAWLGGGEAFF	TGCAGCGTTGCGTGGTTAGGGGGAGGTGAAGCTTTCTTT
13	TRBV11-3	-	TRBJ1-6	-	CASSGQSDSPLHF	TGTGCCAGCAGTGGACAGTCGGATTCACCCCTCCACTTT
15	TRBV10-3	many	TRBJ1-3	-	CAISAVTRHGNTIYF	TGTGCCATCAGTGCGGTCACCCGCCATGGAAACACCATATATTTT
17	TRBV7-9	few	TRBJ2-5	TRBD2	CASSFAPGGLAGETQYF	TGTGCCAGCAGCTTCGCCCCCGGGGGACTAGCCGGAGAGACCCAGTACTTC
17	TRBV3-1	few	TRBJ2-2	-	CASSQGGGRVTTGELFF	TGTGCCAGCAGCCAAGGCGGCGGGCGGGTCACCACCGGGGAGCTGTTTTTT
15	TRBV25-1	-	TRBJ2-5	TRBD1	CASSESGWDRGTQYF	TGTGCCAGCAGTGAATCCGGGTGGGACAGGGGGACCCAGTACTTC
14	TRBV30	few	TRBJ2-1	-	CAWSDWQGLNEQFF	TGTGCCTGGAGTGATTGGCAGGGACTGAATGAGCAGTTCTTC
15	TRBV5-6	-	TRBJ2-5	TRBD1	CASRRTDRGIETQYF	TGTGCCAGCAGGCGGACCGACAGGGGAATAGAGACCCAGTACTTC
12	TRBV20-1	-	TRBJ2-3	-	CSARGPTDTQYF	TGCAGTGCTAGAGGCCCCACAGATACGCAGTATTTT
16	TRBV7-2	few	TRBJ2-3	TRBD2	CASSRGHTSAADTQYF	TGTGCCAGCAGCCGCGGACATACTAGCGCCGCAGATACGCAGTATTTT
14	TRBV7-2	few	TRBJ1-2	-	CASSLGPGQYGYTF	TGTGCCAGCAGCTTAGGGCCCGGACAATATGGCTACACCTTC
13	TRBV5-1	many	TRBJ2-1	TRBD2	CASRGTSGGEQFF	TGCGCCAGCAGAGGGACTAGCGGGGGGGAGCAGTTCTTC
15	TRBV5-1	many	TRBJ2-5	-	CASSLQGGYEETQYF	TGCGCCAGCAGCTTACAGGGCGGCTACGAAGAGACCCAGTACTTC
13	TRBV28	few	TRBJ2-1	TRBD1	CASMRSGGHEQFF	TGTGCCAGCATGAGGTCAGGGGGCCATGAGCAGTTCTTC
13	TRBV7-9	many	TRBJ1-6	TRBD1	CASSSTGDSPLHF	TGTGCCAGCAGCTCCACAGGGGATTCACCCCTCCACTTT